This T cell receptor (beta chain) was identified in a study of cytomegalovirus exposure and HLA in healthy donors. Germline CDR1 is SNHLY and CDR2 is FYNNEI. With V trimmed by 9 bases and J by 2 bases, 6 bases remained unmatched. The CDR3 is made up of 14 amino acids. Amplification used 60 Vbeta primers and 13 Jbeta primers. Some clones are missing from TCRdb's copy, which holds only in-frame ones; the method was immunoSEQ multiplex PCR. This sample's table reports about 160,000 clones. This clonotype originated in a woman aged 55 to 70 in good health and CMV-seronegative. The V and J genes are TRBV2 and TRBJ2-1; 8 bases map to TRBD2. The specimen was PBMCs. The CDR3: CASRLGGAYNEQFF. The CDR3 DNA reads as TGTGCCAGTAGACTCGGGGGGGCCTACAATGAGCAGTTCTTC.